This T cell receptor (beta chain) was retrieved from a study of T cell changes during pregnancy in multiple sclerosis. CDR3 length: 16 amino acids. Between the trimmed V and J ends, which lost 4 bases and 1 base, there was a span of 17 bases. The germline CDR1 and CDR2 sequences are SGHDT and YYEEEE. Profiled with immunoSEQ multiplex PCR; TCRdb holds only in-frame clones, not every one. This sample yields 95,000 to 100,000 clones, of which approximately 91% are seen a single time; 2.5% to 3.5% belongs to the top ten. This TCR derives from a female donor with multiple sclerosis, enrolled in a pregnancy study. J is TRBJ1-1 and V is TRBV5-6, with TRBD1 as a possible D gene (6 bases). The material was peripheral blood, obtained in the second trimester of pregnancy. The CDR3 spells CASSRSGGGSNTEAFF. In nucleotides, the CDR3 is TGTGCCAGCAGCCGTTCGGGAGGGGGTTCGAACACTGAAGCTTTCTTT.